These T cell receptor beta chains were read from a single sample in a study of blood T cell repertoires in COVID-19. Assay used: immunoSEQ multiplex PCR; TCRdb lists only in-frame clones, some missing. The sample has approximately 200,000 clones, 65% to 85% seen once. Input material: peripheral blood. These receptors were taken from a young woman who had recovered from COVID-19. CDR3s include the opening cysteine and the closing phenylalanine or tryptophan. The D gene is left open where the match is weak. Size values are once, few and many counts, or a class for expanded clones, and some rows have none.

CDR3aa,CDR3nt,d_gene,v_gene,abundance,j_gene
CASSLRDTSIYGYTF,TGCGCCAGCAGCCTCCGGGACACCTCCATCTATGGCTACACCTTC,NA,TRBV4-1,few,TRBJ1-2
CASSIATGGETQYF,TGTGCCAGTAGTATTGCGACGGGAGGAGAGACCCAGTACTTC,TRBD2,TRBV19,NA,TRBJ2-5
CASSPIGSNEQYF,TGCGCCAGCAGTCCAATCGGGAGCAACGAGCAGTACTTC,NA,TRBV23-1,few,TRBJ2-7
CASSQSFGGTEQYF,TGCGCCAGCAGCCAAAGTTTTGGGGGCACCGAGCAGTACTTC,NA,TRBV4-1,NA,TRBJ2-7
CASSESQAGGPEAFF,TGCGCCAGCAGTGAGTCCCAGGCGGGGGGACCTGAAGCTTTCTTT,NA,TRBV10-2,once,TRBJ1-1
CASSQGLDGLTSYEQYF,TGTGCCAGCAGCCAAGGGCTGGACGGACTCACCTCCTACGAGCAGTACTTC,NA,TRBV7-9,NA,TRBJ2-7
CASSGTVSGANVLTF,TGTGCCAGCAGTGGGACAGTCTCTGGGGCCAACGTCCTGACTTTC,NA,TRBV25-1,NA,TRBJ2-6
CAWSTRTGGDEQYF,TGTGCCTGGAGCACCCGGACAGGGGGTGACGAGCAGTACTTC,TRBD1,TRBV30,NA,TRBJ2-7
CASSPQGAPSDTQYF,TGTGCCAGCAGCCCTCAAGGGGCTCCGTCAGATACGCAGTATTTT,NA,TRBV7-3,few,TRBJ2-3
CASSKGIGQSLTEAFF,TGTGCCAGCAGCAAAGGAATCGGACAGAGCTTAACTGAAGCTTTCTTT,NA,TRBV21-1,NA,TRBJ1-1
CASSLGNRGPWEQYF,TGTGCCAGCAGCTTAGGTAACAGGGGCCCTTGGGAGCAGTACTTC,TRBD1,TRBV7-6,NA,TRBJ2-7
CASSPGLSGSLAF,TGTGCCAGCAGCCCGGGCCTTTCGGGAAGTCTAGCGTTC,NA,TRBV11-1,NA,TRBJ2-4
CATSVWREEPDTQYF,TGTGCCACCAGTGTATGGCGGGAGGAACCAGATACGCAGTATTTT,TRBD2,TRBV24-1,NA,TRBJ2-3
CASSKLSGRDAYEQYF,TGTGCCAGCAGCAAACTCAGCGGGAGGGATGCCTACGAGCAGTACTTC,TRBD2,TRBV11-2,NA,TRBJ2-7
CASSYSGDDGEKLFF,TGTGCCAGCAGTTACTCAGGGGATGATGGCGAAAAACTGTTTTTT,NA,TRBV6-5,NA,TRBJ1-4
CASSLAGEVSRTFF,TGTGCCAGCAGCTTAGCAGGGGAAGTTAGTAGGACTTTCTTT,NA,TRBV11-2,few,TRBJ1-1
CASTKEGLSYEQYF,TGTGCCAGCACGAAAGAGGGACTCTCCTACGAGCAGTACTTC,NA,TRBV9,NA,TRBJ2-7